The 9 T cell receptor beta chains below all came from one sample that was sequenced in a study of blood T cell repertoires in COVID-19. Some clones are missing from TCRdb's copy, which holds only in-frame ones; the method was immunoSEQ multiplex PCR. Among around 46,000 clones listed, 86% were seen once. The sequenced sample was peripheral blood. Source of these receptors: a man in his forties with active COVID-19.

V and J are TRBV21-1 and TRBJ2-3; the table calls TRBD2, which could not be checked here. TRBV21-1 has pseudogene status. CDR3 length: 18 residues. CDR3 loop: CASSKSEGSRGSTDTQYF. DNA for the CDR3: TGTGCCAGCAGCAAATCCGAGGGATCCCGAGGATCCACAGATACGCAGTATTTT.

The chain links TRBV2 to TRBJ1-2; the D gene is possibly TRBD1 (5 bases). The CDR3 covers 15 residues. The V end was cut by 2 bases, the J end by 8 bases, with 18 bases between. The V gene's germline CDR1 is SNHLY and CDR2 FYNNEI. The CDR3 here is CASSEIESTGGGYTF. CDR3 DNA: TGTGCCAGCAGTGAAATCGAGTCCACGGGGGGAGGCTACACCTTC.

This chain joins TRBV19 and TRBJ2-5, with D possibly TRBD2 on 6 matching bases. This CDR3 has 13 residues. From germline, CDR1 is LNHDA and CDR2 SQIVND (reference sequence). The germline V and J ends were trimmed by 10 bases and 4 bases, with 16 bases remaining between them. CDR3 coding DNA: TGTGCCACCGGGCGGGGAAAGTCAGAGACCCAGTACTTC. As protein: CATGRGKSETQYF.

The chain combines TRBV5-1 with TRBJ2-5, with a tentative D call TRBD1 (5 bases). CDR3 length: 15 residues. Deletions cut 3 bases from V and 2 bases from J, with 14 bases between. Germline V gene data show CDR1 as SGHRS and CDR2 as YFSETQ. CDR3 protein: CASSSAGIPQETQYF. Written as DNA, the CDR3 is TGCGCCAGCAGCTCGGCAGGGATCCCGCAAGAGACCCAGTACTTC. Filled out from reference TRBV5-1 and TRBJ2-5, the complete variable domain reads KAGVTQTPRYLIKTRGQQVTLSCSPISGHRSVSWYQQTPGQGLQFLFEYFSETQRNKGNFPGRFSGRQFSNSRSEMNVSTLELGDSALYLCASSSAGIPQETQYFGPGTRLLVL.

This clone was seen only once. CDR3 nucleotide sequence: TGTGCCAGCAGCGTAGACGGGGGAGGAACTGAAGCTTTCTTT. Its translation: CASSVDGGGTEAFF. The rearrangement links TRBV9 to TRBJ1-1; tentative D call: TRBD1 (5 bases). The CDR3 consists of 14 residues. Looked up from germline, CDR1 is SGDLS and CDR2 is YYNGEE. V was shortened by 0 bases and J by 5 bases, with 11 bases between the two germline ends.

This rearrangement joins TRBV28 to TRBJ1-3; tentative D call: TRBD1 (5 bases). The CDR3 consists of 15 residues. With 3 bases removed from V and 3 bases from J, the gap between germline ends came to 12 bases. In germline, CDR1 is MDHEN, CDR2 SYDVKM. CDR3 protein: CASSFNRPFGNTIYF. CDR3 DNA: TGTGCCAGCAGTTTTAACAGGCCGTTTGGAAACACCATATATTTT.

This chain joins TRBV28 and TRBJ1-2; D is uncertain. Germline V gene sequence: CDR1 MDHEN, CDR2 SYDVKM. V lost 2 bases, J lost 8 bases, and 12 bases lay in between. The CDR3 length is 13 residues. CDR3 protein: CASSLLVVRGYTF. For the CDR3, the DNA is TGTGCCAGCAGTTTACTGGTGGTGAGGGGCTACACCTTC.

This clone was recorded only once. J is TRBJ1-1 and V is TRBV5-1; TRBD1 matches at 8 bases. The CDR3 contains 14 residues. The germline gives CDR1 SGHRS, CDR2 YFSETQ. Unmatched junction bases numbered 5, after V lost 4 bases and J lost 3 bases. CDR3 nucleotide sequence: TGCGCCAGCAGCAAGACAGGGGTGGACACTGAAGCTTTCTTT. Translation: CASSKTGVDTEAFF.

The chain combines TRBV10-3 with TRBJ2-7; 9 nucleotides align to TRBD1. The CDR3 covers 12 residues. J gave up 6 bases and V 6 bases, and 3 bases lay outside the gene matches. Germline CDR1 is ENHRY and CDR2 is SYGVKD. CDR3: CAIRDRGSEQYF. The CDR3 DNA follows: TGTGCCATCAGGGACAGGGGCAGCGAGCAGTACTTC.